This T cell receptor beta chain was recovered during a study of Graves' ophthalmopathy and Graves' hyperthyroidism. Clinical symptoms, serum thyroxine, TRAb, thyroid ultrasound and orbital computed tomography formed the basis of diagnosis. This clonotype was detected ten times or more. For repertoire sequencing, the TCR beta CDR3 regions were amplified from RNA transcripts. The library came from an HTBI-primed first-round RT-PCR and a second-round multiplex PCR. TCRdb itself ran the multiplex PCR reads through MiXCR, one entry per CDR3 protein. Seen here are some 370,000 distinct CDR3 sequences, about 18% observed once, and the top ten hold 2% to 3%. CDR3 length equals 14 residues. In germline, CDR1 is LNHDA, CDR2 SQIVND (reference sequence). V lost 5 bases, J lost 2 bases, and 4 bases stayed unmatched.

The origin of this receptor is an adult woman with stable Graves' hyperthyroidism. This sequence joins TRBV19 and TRBJ2-7; TRBD2 matches 9 bases. Source material: peripheral blood. This CDR3 reads CASSSRLAAYEQYF. CDR3 in DNA: TGTGCCAGTAGTTCCCGACTAGCGGCCTACGAGCAGTACTTC.